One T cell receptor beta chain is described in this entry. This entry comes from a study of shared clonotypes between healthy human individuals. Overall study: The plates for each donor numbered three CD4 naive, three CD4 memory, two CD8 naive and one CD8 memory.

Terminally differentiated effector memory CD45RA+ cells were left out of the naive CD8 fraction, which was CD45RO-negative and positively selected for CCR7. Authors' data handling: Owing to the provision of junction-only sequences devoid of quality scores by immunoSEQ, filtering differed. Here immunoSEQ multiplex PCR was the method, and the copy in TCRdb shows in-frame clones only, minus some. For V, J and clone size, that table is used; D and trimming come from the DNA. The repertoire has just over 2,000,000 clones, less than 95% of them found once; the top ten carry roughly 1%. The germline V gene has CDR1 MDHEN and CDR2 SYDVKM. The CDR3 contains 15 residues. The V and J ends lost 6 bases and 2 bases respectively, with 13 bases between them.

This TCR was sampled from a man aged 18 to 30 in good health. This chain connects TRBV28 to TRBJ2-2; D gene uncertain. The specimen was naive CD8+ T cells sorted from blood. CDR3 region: CASRPQDGNTGELFF. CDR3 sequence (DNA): TGTGCCAGCAGACCTCAGGACGGAAACACCGGGGAGCTGTTTTTT.